Shown below are 14 T cell receptor beta chains from a single sample sequenced in a study of CD8 T cells in ankylosing spondylitis. TCRdb re-called the 5' RACE reads with MiXCR, one entry per CDR3 protein. The sample has 200,000 or so distinct CDR3 sequences; 10% to 15% are singletons. The source material was blood, either unsorted or a sorted T cell fraction (not recorded which). Source of these receptors: a female donor with ankylosing spondylitis or in good health (not recorded which).

A few counts support this clonotype. The chain has TRBV5-1 and TRBJ2-3, with D possibly called TRBD1 or TRBD2 (6 bases each). CDR1 and CDR2 (germline): SGHRS, YFSETQ. The CDR3 loop spans 15 amino acids. V was trimmed by 6 bases and J by 5 bases, leaving 19 bases between them. DNA of the CDR3: TGCGCCAGCACCTTAACCGGAGGGGGTTTAGATACGCAGTATTTT. Its protein is CASTLTGGGLDTQYF.

With respect to this clonotype: A much larger clonotype is one base distant, so this may be a read error. The chain recombines TRBV7-2 with TRBJ1-4; D possibly corresponds to TRBD1 (5 bases). The germline CDR1 and CDR2 sequences are SGHTA and FQGNSA. CDR3 length: 14 amino acids. The CDR3 region is CVSSLQLGGGKLFF. The CDR3, as DNA: TGTGTCAGCAGCTTACAACTCGGGGGGGGGAAACTGTTTTTT.

V and J are TRBV7-9 and TRBJ1-4, with 11 positions matching TRBD1. The CDR3 consists of 15 residues. The J segment lost 6 bases and the V segment lost 4 bases, leaving 4 bases of the junction unmatched. Germline CDR1 and CDR2: SEHNR and FQNEAQ (reference sequence). The DNA of the CDR3 is TGTGCCAGCAGCTCGGGACAGGGGGAGCATGAAAAACTGTTTTTT. Protein product: CASSSGQGEHEKLFF.

Only a few counts were recorded for this clonotype. This chain links TRBV12-3 or TRBV12-4 with TRBJ2-1; D not resolved. This CDR3 has 12 amino acids. Trimming pared 3 bases from V and 6 bases from J, leaving 6 bases between. CDR3 nucleotide sequence: TGTGCCAGCAGTTTCAGCCCCAATGAGCAGTTCTTC. Its protein product is CASSFSPNEQFF.

This clonotype has a count of ten or more. The chain couples TRBV6-6 to TRBJ1-6, with D tentatively TRBD1 (5 bases). Per the germline V gene, CDR1 is MNHNY and CDR2 is SVGAGI (reference sequence). The CDR3 loop spans 13 amino acids. The germline V and J ends were trimmed by 4 bases and 14 bases, with 15 bases remaining between them. CDR3 in DNA: TGTGCCAGCAGTTCTACAGGCGGGGAGTCCCTCCACTTT. Its protein product is CASSSTGGESLHF.

This clonotype was observed many times. This chain connects TRBV15 to TRBJ2-3, with TRBD2 as a possible D gene (6 bases). Trimming cost V 1 base and J 4 bases, with 15 bases left between them. The CDR3 spans 16 residues. Per the germline V gene, CDR1 is LNHNV and CDR2 is YYDKDF (reference sequence). The CDR3 DNA follows: TGTGCCACCAGCAGAGGAGACCCGGGAGCTTCAGATACGCAGTATTTT. Translation gives CATSRGDPGASDTQYF.

This clonotype was observed many times. The chain recombines TRBV14 with TRBJ1-1; TRBD1 aligns across 8 bases. V was clipped by 4 bases and J by 4 bases; unmatched bases: 5. Germline V gene sequence: CDR1 SGHDN, CDR2 FVKESK. The CDR3 loop spans 14 amino acids. This CDR3 is CASSRRDRSTEAFF. Written as DNA, the CDR3 is TGTGCCAGCAGCCGGCGGGACAGGTCCACTGAAGCTTTCTTT.

This clonotype was detected many times. The chain employs TRBV20-1 and TRBJ1-2; D may be TRBD1 (5 bases). Germline loops: CDR1 DFQATT, CDR2 SNEGSKA (reference sequence). CDR3 length: 13 residues. V was clipped by 7 bases and J by 1 base, with 13 bases between them. The CDR3 DNA sequence: TGCAGTGGTCGCTCGGGGGTTAACTATGGCTACACCTTC. Translation: CSGRSGVNYGYTF.

This clonotype showed up many times. The chain couples TRBV4-2 to TRBJ2-3; D may be TRBD2 (6 bases). CDR1 is LGHNA, CDR2 YNFKEQ, per germline. CDR3 length equals 14 residues. V lost 2 bases and J 1 base, leaving 7 bases between the germline ends. The CDR3 coding sequence is TGTGCCAGCAGCCAAACGGGGGGCACAGATACGCAGTATTTT. Its protein product is CASSQTGGTDTQYF.

This clonotype was recorded at least ten times. This sequence joins TRBV5-1 and TRBJ2-5; D ambiguous. Trimming took 0 bases from V and 3 from J, leaving 12 bases between them. Germline V lookup: CDR1 SGHRS, CDR2 YFSETQ. The CDR3 spans 15 residues. For the CDR3, the DNA is TGCGCCAGCAGCTTGGTGTCTTTTAAAGAAGAGACCCAGTACTTC. This sequence encodes CASSLVSFKEETQYF.

This clonotype occurred many times. The rearrangement uses TRBV7-8 and TRBJ2-3; D remains unclear. With 2 bases removed from V and 0 bases from J, the gap between germline ends came to 15 bases. The CDR3 is 17 residues long. CDR1 is SGHVS, CDR2 FQNEAQ, per germline. The CDR3 DNA is TGTGCCAGCAGCTTAAGTGGCGCGTCGCCTAGCACAGATACGCAGTATTTT. Amino acids: CASSLSGASPSTDTQYF.

This clonotype was seen ten or more times. J is TRBJ2-1 and V is TRBV7-9; the match to TRBD1 covers 7 bases. Germline V gives CDR1 SEHNR, CDR2 FQNEAQ (reference sequence). Germline trimming cut 5 bases from V and 6 bases from J; bases unmatched to any gene: 10. The CDR3 contains 15 residues. The CDR3 region is CASSVYRDRGNEQFF. The CDR3 DNA reads TGTGCCAGCAGCGTCTACCGGGACAGAGGCAATGAGCAGTTCTTC.

This chain joins TRBV5-1 and TRBJ1-4; D is perhaps TRBD1 (6 bases). This CDR3 region has 16 residues. V shed 0 bases and J shed 8 bases, with 17 bases lying between them. The V gene's germline CDR1 is SGHRS and CDR2 YFSETQ. The CDR3: CASSLEGGPVREKLFF. The CDR3 nucleotides are TGCGCCAGCAGCTTGGAGGGGGGGCCGGTGAGGGAAAAACTGTTTTTT.

There are many counts of this clonotype. The chain carries TRBV7-9 and TRBJ2-3; D possibly matches TRBD1 or TRBD2 (5 bases each). In germline, CDR1 is SEHNR, CDR2 FQNEAQ (reference sequence). V gave up 5 bases and J gave up 1 base, with 16 bases separating them. The CDR3 runs to 16 residues. The CDR3 loop is CASSPPGTTRTDTQYF. CDR3 coding DNA: TGTGCCAGCAGCCCACCCGGGACGACCCGCACAGATACGCAGTATTTT.